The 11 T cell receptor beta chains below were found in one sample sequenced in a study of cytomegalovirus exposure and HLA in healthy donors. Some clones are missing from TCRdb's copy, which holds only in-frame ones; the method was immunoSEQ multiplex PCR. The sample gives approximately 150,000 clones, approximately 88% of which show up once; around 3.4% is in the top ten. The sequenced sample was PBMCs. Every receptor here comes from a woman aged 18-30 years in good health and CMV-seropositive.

In DNA form, the CDR3 reads TGCGCCAGCAGCCAGCCGGGACTAGCGGGGATTTTCTCCTACGAGCAGTACTTC. This translates into CASSQPGLAGIFSYEQYF. This chain links TRBV4-1 with TRBJ2-7; 13 bases align to TRBD2. Trimming removed 3 bases from V and 0 bases from J; junction bases left unmatched: 8. This CDR3 has 18 residues. Germline CDR1 is MGHRA and CDR2 is YSYEKL.

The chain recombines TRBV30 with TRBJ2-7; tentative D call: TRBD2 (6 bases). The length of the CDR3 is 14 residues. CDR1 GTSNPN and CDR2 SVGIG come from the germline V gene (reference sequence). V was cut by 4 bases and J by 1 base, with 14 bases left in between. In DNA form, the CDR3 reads TGTGCCTGGAACGGAGGGGAAGGATCCTACGAGCAGTACTTC. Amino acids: CAWNGGEGSYEQYF.

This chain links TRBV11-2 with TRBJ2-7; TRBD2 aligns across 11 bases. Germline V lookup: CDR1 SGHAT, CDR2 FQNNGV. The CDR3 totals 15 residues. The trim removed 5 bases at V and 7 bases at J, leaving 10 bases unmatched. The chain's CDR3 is CASSQGTSGGMEQYF. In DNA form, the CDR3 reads TGTGCCAGCAGCCAAGGGACTAGCGGCGGCATGGAGCAGTACTTC.

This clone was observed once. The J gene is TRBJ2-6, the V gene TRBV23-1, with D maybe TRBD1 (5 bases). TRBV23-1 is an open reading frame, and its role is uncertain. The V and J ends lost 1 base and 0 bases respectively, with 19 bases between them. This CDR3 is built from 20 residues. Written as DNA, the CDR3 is TGCGCCAGCAGTCAATTTGGGCAGGGAACCCCAGACTCTGGGGCCAACGTCCTGACTTTC. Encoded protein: CASSQFGQGTPDSGANVLTF.

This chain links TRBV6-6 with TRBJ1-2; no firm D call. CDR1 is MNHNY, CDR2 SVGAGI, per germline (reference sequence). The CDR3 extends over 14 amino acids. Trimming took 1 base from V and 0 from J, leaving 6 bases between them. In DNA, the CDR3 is TGTGCCAGCAGTTACTTCCCAACTAACTATGGCTACACCTTC. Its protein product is CASSYFPTNYGYTF.

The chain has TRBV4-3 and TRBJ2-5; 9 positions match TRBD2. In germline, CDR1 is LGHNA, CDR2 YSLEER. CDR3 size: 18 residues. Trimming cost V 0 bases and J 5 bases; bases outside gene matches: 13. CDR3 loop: CASSQEPSGIYGGETQYF. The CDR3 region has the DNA TGCGCCAGCAGCCAAGAACCTAGCGGGATTTATGGGGGGGAGACCCAGTACTTC.

The chain's CDR3 is CASSFLAGPKEQYF. The CDR3 region has the DNA TGTGCCAGCAGTTTCCTAGCGGGTCCGAAGGAGCAGTACTTC. The J gene is TRBJ2-7, the V gene TRBV28, with TRBD2 matching 8 bases. V was pared by 3 bases and J by 7 bases, with 8 bases of the junction left unmatched. The CDR3 covers 14 residues. CDR1 is MDHEN and CDR2 is SYDVKM in the germline V gene.

This chain's CDR3 is CASSYSGRTDTQYF. In nucleotides, the CDR3 is TGTGCCAGCAGTTATAGCGGGAGGACAGATACGCAGTATTTT. The V gene is TRBV11-3, the J gene TRBJ2-3, with 10 nucleotides matching TRBD2. V shed 6 bases, J shed 3 bases, and the junction held 3 bases outside the gene matches. The CDR3 is 14 residues long. Per germline, CDR1 SGHNT and CDR2 YENEEA.

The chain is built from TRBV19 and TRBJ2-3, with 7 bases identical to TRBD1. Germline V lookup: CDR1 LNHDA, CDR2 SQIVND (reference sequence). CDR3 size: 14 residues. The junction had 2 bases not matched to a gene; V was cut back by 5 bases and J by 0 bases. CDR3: CASSGTVSTDTQYF. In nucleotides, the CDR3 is TGTGCCAGTAGTGGGACAGTTAGCACAGATACGCAGTATTTT.

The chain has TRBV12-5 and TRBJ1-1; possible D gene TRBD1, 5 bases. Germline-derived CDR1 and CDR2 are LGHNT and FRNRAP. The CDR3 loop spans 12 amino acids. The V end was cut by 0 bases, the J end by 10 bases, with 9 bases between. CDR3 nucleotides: TGTGCTAGTGGTTTGGTGGGGCGCCCAGCTTTCTTT. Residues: CASGLVGRPAFF. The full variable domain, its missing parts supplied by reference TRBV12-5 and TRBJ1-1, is DARVTQTPRHKVTEMGQEVTMRCQPILGHNTVFWYRQTMMQGLELLAYFRNRAPLDDSGMPKDRFSAEMPDATLATLKIQPSEPRDSAVYFCASGLVGRPAFFGQGTRLTVV.

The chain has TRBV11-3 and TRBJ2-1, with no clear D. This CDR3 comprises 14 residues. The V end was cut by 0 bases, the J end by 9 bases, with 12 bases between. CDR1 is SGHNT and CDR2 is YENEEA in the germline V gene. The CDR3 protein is CASSLDRFGAEQFF. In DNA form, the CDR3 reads TGTGCCAGCAGCTTAGATCGATTTGGAGCTGAGCAGTTCTTC.